These T cell receptor beta chains were read from a single sample in a study of blood T cell repertoires in COVID-19. Here immunoSEQ multiplex PCR was the method, and the copy in TCRdb shows in-frame clones only, minus some. This sample carries hundreds of thousands of clones, 84% of them seen once, and the ten largest clones take roughly 20%. Source material: peripheral blood. The source of these receptors is a woman over 75 with active or convalescent COVID-19. Each CDR3 is given with its conserved first and last residue. The D gene is left open where the match is weak. Only part of the rows carry a size: once, few, many, or a class if the clone is expanded.

j_gene,abundance,v_gene,d_gene,CDR3aa,CDR3nt
TRBJ2-1,-,TRBV5-1,TRBD1,CASRVDRGSYNEQFF,TGCGCCAGCAGGGTGGACAGGGGCTCCTACAATGAGCAGTTCTTC
TRBJ2-4,-,TRBV3-1/TRBV3-2,-,CASSIRSASAKNIQYF,TGTGCCAGCAGCATAAGGAGCGCGTCCGCCAAAAACATTCAGTACTTC
TRBJ2-5,once,TRBV3-1/TRBV3-2,-,CASSQAGKETQYF,TGTGCCAGCAGCCAAGCAGGGAAAGAGACCCAGTACTTC
TRBJ2-7,-,TRBV7-9,-,CASSLAGGKKQYF,TGTGCCAGCAGCTTAGCAGGAGGGAAAAAGCAGTACTTC
TRBJ2-5,-,TRBV5-4,TRBD1,CASSPPGQNYQETQYF,TGTGCCAGCAGCCCGCCGGGACAGAATTACCAAGAGACCCAGTACTTC
TRBJ2-1,-,TRBV9,-,CASSSPLAQSYNEQFF,TGTGCCAGCAGCTCCCCGCTAGCGCAATCCTACAATGAGCAGTTCTTC
TRBJ2-2,-,TRBV7-2,TRBD2,CASSLLLAGVGGELFF,TGTGCCAGCAGCTTATTACTAGCGGGAGTTGGCGGGGAGCTGTTTTTT
TRBJ1-2,-,TRBV7-9,-,CASSPFPTTGKSNYGYTF,TGTGCCAGCAGCCCATTCCCGACGACAGGCAAGTCTAACTATGGCTACACCTTC
TRBJ1-2,-,TRBV5-4,TRBD1,CASSLVSGTAGYTF,TGTGCCAGCAGCTTGGTGTCCGGGACAGCTGGCTACACCTTC
TRBJ2-5,-,TRBV18,TRBD2,CASSPLAGGPQETQYF,TGTGCCAGCTCACCCCTAGCGGGGGGGCCTCAAGAGACCCAGTACTTC
TRBJ1-1,-,TRBV19,-,CASLGRGTEAFF,TGTGCCAGCCTCGGGAGGGGCACTGAAGCTTTCTTT
TRBJ2-1,once,TRBV13,-,CASSSTRDSAFF,TGTGCCAGCAGCTCAACCCGGGACTCTGCGTTCTTC
TRBJ2-3,-,TRBV4-3,TRBD1,CASSQDGTGTQYF,TGCGCCAGCAGCCAAGACGGGACAGGTACGCAGTATTTT
TRBJ2-6,-,TRBV5-5,TRBD1,CASSTGQGNSGANVLTF,TGTGCCAGCAGCACGGGACAGGGGAACTCTGGGGCCAACGTCCTGACTTTC
TRBJ2-7,-,TRBV15,TRBD1,CATSRPRDRGSYEQYF,TGTGCCACCAGCAGGCCTCGGGACAGGGGGTCATACGAGCAGTACTTC
TRBJ2-7,-,TRBV7-2,TRBD2,CASSLVFSGSSYEQYF,TGTGCCAGCAGCTTAGTGTTTAGCGGGAGCTCCTACGAGCAGTACTTC
TRBJ2-1,once,TRBV3-1/TRBV3-2,TRBD2,CASSYGTSGGANEQFF,TGTGCCAGCAGCTATGGGACTAGCGGGGGGGCGAATGAGCAGTTCTTC
TRBJ2-2,-,TRBV5-4,TRBD2,CASSPTSGDRELFF,TGTGCCAGCAGCCCTACTAGCGGGGACCGGGAGCTGTTTTTT
TRBJ2-5,-,TRBV5-1,-,CASSLPVGTQYF,TGCGCCAGCAGCTTACCCGTCGGGACCCAGTACTTC
TRBJ1-1,-,TRBV11-3,TRBD1,CASSQGGYNTEAFF,TGTGCCAGCAGCCAAGGGGGCTATAACACTGAAGCTTTCTTT
TRBJ1-6,-,TRBV7-2,-,CASSLRTVDSPLHF,TGTGCCAGCAGCCTGCGGACAGTGGATTCACCCCTCCACTTT
TRBJ1-5,-,TRBV6-6,TRBD1,CASSAPTGDNQPQHF,TGTGCCAGCAGTGCCCCGACAGGGGACAATCAGCCCCAGCATTTT
TRBJ2-7,-,TRBV19,TRBD1,CASSIFAGQGGEYEQYF,TGTGCCAGTAGTATCTTCGCGGGACAGGGGGGAGAGTACGAGCAGTACTTC